This TCR beta chain came from a study of OX40 agonist ivuxolimab in advanced cancers. Regarding this clone: Its cognate antigen is unknown.

Germline CDR1 reads SGHTA; CDR2 reads FQGNSA. With V trimmed by 5 bases and J by 4 bases, 11 bases remained unmatched. The CDR3 spans 16 residues. TCRdb's table, derived via immunoSEQ multiplex PCR, lists solely in-frame clones and lacks some. The profile shows 65,000 to 75,000 clones, roughly nine tenths of them singletons. Notes on the study in general: On average, CD8+ T cells showed a greater number of expanded clones than CD4+.

The genes are TRBV7-2 and TRBJ2-5, with 9 bases that match TRBD1. Sequenced material: CD4+ or CD8+ T cells sorted from blood, taken in a trial of the OX40 agonist ivuxolimab. This clonotype was sampled from an adult with an advanced solid tumor such as melanoma, head and neck, liver or kidney cancer. DNA for the CDR3: TGTGCCAGCAGCCAACAGGGGACAGGGCGGGGAGAGACCCAGTACTTC. This gives the protein CASSQQGTGRGETQYF.